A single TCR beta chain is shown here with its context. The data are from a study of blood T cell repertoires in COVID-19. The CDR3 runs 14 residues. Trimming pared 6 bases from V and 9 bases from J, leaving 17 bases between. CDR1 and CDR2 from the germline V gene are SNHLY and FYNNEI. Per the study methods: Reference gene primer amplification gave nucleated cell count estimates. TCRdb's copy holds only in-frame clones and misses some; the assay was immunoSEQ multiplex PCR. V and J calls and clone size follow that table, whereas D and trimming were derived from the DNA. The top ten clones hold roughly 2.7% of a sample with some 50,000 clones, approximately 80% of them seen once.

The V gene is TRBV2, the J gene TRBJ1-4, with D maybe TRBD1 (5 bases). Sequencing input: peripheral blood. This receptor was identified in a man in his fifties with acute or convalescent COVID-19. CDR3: CASSLQGVGKKLFF. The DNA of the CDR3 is TGTGCCAGCAGCCTACAAGGGGTTGGGAAAAAACTGTTTTTT.